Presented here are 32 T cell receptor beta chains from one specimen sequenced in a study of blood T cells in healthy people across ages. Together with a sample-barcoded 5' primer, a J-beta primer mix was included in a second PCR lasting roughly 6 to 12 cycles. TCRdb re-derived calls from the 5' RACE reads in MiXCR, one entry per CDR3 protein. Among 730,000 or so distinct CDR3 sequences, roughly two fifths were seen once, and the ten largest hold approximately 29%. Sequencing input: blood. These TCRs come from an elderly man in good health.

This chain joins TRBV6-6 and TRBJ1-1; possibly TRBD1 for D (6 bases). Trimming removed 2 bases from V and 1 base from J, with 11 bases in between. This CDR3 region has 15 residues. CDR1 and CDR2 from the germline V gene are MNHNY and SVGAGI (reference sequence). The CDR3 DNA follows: TGTGCCAGCAGTTACGGTCAGGGACAGAACACTGAAGCTTTCTTT. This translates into CASSYGQGQNTEAFF.

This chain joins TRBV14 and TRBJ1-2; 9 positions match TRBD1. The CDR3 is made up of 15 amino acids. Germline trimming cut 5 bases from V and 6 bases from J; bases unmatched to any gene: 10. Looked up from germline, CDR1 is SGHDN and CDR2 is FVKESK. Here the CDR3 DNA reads TGTGCCAGCAGCACTAACAGGGGGCCGAATAATGGCTACACCTTC. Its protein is CASSTNRGPNNGYTF.

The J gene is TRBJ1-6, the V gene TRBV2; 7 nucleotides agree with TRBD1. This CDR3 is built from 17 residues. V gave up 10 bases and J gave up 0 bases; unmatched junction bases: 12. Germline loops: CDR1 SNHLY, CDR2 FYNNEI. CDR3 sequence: CATTKGGLSSYNSPLHF. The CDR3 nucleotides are TGTGCCACTACAAAAGGGGGCCTAAGCTCCTATAATTCACCCCTCCACTTT.

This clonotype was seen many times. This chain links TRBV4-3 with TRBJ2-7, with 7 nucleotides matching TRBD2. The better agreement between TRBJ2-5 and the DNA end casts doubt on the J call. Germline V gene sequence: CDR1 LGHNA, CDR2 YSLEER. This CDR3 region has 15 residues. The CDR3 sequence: CASSQDPAGEWTQYF. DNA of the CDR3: TGCGCCAGCAGCCAAGATCCCGCGGGGGAGTGGACCCAGTACTTC.

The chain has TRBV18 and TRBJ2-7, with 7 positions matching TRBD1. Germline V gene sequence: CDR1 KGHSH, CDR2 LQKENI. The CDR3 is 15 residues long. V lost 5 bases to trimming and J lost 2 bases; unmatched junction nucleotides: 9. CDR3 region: CASSSFRGQTYEQYF. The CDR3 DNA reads TGTGCCAGCTCATCATTTCGGGGACAGACCTACGAGCAGTACTTC.

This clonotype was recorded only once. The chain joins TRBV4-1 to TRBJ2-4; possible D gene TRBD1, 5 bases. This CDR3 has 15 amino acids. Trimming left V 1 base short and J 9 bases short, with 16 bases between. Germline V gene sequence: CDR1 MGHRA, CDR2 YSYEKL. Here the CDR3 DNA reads TGCGCCAGCAGCCAAGGAGCCAGGGAAGGTTCCATTCAGTACTTC. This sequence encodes CASSQGAREGSIQYF.

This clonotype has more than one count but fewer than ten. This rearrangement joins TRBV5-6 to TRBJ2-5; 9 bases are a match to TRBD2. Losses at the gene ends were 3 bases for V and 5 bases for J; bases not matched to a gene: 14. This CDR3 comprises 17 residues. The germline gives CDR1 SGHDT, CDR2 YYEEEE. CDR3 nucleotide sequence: TGTGCCAGCAGCTCCACTGGACTAGCGAGGGATTTGGAGACCCAGTACTTC. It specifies CASSSTGLARDLETQYF.

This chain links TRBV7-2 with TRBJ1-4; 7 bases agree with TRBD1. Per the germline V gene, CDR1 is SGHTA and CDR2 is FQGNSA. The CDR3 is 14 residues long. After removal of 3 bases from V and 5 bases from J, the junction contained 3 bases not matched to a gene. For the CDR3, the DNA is TGTGCCAGCAGCTTGGGACAGTTGAATGAAAAACTGTTTTTT. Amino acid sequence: CASSLGQLNEKLFF.

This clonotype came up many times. CDR3 residues: CASSLEDTQYF. In DNA, the CDR3 is TGTGCCAGCAGTTTAGAGGATACGCAGTATTTT. The J gene is TRBJ2-3, the V gene TRBV12-3 or TRBV12-4; D not certain. The ends were cut back, 1 base at V and 6 bases at J, with 2 bases in the middle. This CDR3 has 11 amino acids.

In nucleotides, the CDR3 is TGTGCCAGCAGCCAGGGACTAGCGGGGGGACGCCAAGAGACCCAGTACTTC. Translating gives CASSQGLAGGRQETQYF. This chain joins TRBV3-1 and TRBJ2-5; TRBD2 agrees at 15 bases. From germline, CDR1 is LGHDT and CDR2 YNNKEL (reference sequence). V lost 3 bases to trimming and J lost 1 base; unmatched junction nucleotides: 3. The CDR3 covers 17 residues.

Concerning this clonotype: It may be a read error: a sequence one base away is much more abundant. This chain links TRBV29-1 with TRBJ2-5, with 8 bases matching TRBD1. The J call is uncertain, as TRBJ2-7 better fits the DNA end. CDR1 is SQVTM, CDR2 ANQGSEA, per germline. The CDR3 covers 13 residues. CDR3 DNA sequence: TGCAGCGTTGTCACAGGGGGAAACTACGAGCAGTACTTC. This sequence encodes CSVVTGGNYEQYF.

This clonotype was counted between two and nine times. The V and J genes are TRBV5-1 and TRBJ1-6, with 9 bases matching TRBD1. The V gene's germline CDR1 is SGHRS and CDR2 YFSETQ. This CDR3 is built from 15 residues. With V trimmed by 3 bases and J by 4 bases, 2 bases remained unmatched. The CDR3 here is CASSSGTGYNSPLHF. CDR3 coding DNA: TGCGCCAGCAGCTCAGGGACAGGGTATAATTCACCCCTCCACTTT. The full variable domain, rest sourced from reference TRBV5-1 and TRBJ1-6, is KAGVTQTPRYLIKTRGQQVTLSCSPISGHRSVSWYQQTPGQGLQFLFEYFSETQRNKGNFPGRFSGRQFSNSRSEMNVSTLELGDSALYLCASSSGTGYNSPLHFGNGTRLTVT.

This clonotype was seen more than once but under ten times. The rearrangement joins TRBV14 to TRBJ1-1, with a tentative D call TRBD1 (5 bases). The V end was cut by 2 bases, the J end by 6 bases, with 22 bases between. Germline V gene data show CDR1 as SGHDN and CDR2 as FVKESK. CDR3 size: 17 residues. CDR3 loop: CASSQNGAGSAFAEAFF. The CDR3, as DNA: TGTGCCAGCAGCCAAAACGGGGCAGGAAGTGCCTTCGCTGAAGCTTTCTTT.

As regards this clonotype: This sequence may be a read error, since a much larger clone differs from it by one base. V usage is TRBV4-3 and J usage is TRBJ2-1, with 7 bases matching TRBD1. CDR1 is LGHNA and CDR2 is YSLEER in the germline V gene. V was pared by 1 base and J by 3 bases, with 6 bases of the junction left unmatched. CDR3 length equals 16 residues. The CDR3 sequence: CASSQGATGIYNEQFF. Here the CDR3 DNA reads TGCGCCAGCAGCCAAGGTGCGACAGGGATCTACAATGAGCAGTTCTTC.

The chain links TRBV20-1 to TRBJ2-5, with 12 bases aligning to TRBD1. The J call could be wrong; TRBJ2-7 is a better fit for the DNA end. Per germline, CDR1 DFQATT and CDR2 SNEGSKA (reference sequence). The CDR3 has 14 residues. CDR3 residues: CSARPGQGAAEQYF. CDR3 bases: TGCAGTGCTAGGCCGGGACAGGGGGCGGCCGAGCAGTACTTC.

Here the CDR3 reads CASSPGGTVADTQYF. CDR3 bases: TGTGCCAGCTCACCAGGAGGGACAGTGGCAGATACGCAGTATTTT. The chain recombines TRBV18 with TRBJ2-3; maybe TRBD1 (7 bases). CDR1 is KGHSH and CDR2 is LQKENI in the germline V gene. V lost 2 bases, J lost 4 bases, and 13 bases lay in between. The CDR3 has 15 amino acids.

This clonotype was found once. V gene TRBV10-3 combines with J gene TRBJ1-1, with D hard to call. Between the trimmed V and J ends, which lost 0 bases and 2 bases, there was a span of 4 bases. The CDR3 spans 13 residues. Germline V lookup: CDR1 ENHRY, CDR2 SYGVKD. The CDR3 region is CAISESGNTEAFF. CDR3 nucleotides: TGTGCCATCAGTGAGTCAGGCAACACTGAAGCTTTCTTT.

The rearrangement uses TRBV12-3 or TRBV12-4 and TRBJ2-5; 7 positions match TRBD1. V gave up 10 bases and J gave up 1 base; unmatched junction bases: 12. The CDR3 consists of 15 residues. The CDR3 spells CANRPTGQLQETQYF. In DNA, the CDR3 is TGTGCCAACAGACCCACGGGACAGCTCCAAGAGACCCAGTACTTC.

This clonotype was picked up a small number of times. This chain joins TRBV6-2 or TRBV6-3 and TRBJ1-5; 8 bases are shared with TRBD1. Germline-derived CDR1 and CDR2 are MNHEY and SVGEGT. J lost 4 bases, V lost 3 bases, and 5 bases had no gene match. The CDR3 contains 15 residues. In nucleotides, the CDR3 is TGTGCCAGCAGTTATCTCCAGGGGGCAAATCAGCCCCAGCATTTT. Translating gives CASSYLQGANQPQHF.

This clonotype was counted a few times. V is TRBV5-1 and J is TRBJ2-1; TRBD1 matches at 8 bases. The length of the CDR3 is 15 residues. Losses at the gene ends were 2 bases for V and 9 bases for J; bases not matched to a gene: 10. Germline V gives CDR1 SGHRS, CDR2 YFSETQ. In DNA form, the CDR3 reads TGCGCCAGCAGCTTCCAAACAGGGGGGCAGGGTGAGCAGTTCTTC. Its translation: CASSFQTGGQGEQFF.

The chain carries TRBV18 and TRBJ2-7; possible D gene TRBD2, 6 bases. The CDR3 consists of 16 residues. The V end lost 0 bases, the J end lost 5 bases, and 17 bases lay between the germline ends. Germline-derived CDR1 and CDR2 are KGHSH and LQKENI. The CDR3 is CASSPPIREDKNEQYF. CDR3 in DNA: TGTGCCAGCTCACCACCGATCAGGGAGGATAAGAACGAGCAGTACTTC. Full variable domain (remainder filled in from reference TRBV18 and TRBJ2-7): NAGVMQNPRHLVRRRGQEARLRCSPMKGHSHVYWYRQLPEEGLKFMVYLQKENIIDESGMPKERFSAEFPKEGPSILRIQQVVRGDSAAYFCASSPPIREDKNEQYFGPGTRLTVT.

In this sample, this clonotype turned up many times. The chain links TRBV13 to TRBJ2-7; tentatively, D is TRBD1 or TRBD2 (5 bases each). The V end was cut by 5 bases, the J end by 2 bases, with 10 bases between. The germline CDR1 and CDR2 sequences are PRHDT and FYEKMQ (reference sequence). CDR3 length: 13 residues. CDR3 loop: CASSGTVPYEQYF. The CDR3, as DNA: TGTGCCAGCAGCGGGACGGTTCCCTACGAGCAGTACTTC.

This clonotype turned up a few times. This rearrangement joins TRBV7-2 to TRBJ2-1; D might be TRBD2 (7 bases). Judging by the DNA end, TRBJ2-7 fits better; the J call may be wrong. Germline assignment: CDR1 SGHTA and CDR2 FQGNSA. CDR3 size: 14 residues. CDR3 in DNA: TGTGCCAGCAGCCGGGGGGCGGGAAGCTACGAGCAGTACTTC. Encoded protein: CASSRGAGSYEQYF.

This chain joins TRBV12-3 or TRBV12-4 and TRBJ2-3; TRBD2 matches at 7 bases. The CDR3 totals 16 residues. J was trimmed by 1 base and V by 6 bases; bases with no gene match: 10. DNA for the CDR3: TGTGCCAGCAGCAAACTAAGTCTAGCGGGCACAGATACGCAGTATTTT. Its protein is CASSKLSLAGTDTQYF.

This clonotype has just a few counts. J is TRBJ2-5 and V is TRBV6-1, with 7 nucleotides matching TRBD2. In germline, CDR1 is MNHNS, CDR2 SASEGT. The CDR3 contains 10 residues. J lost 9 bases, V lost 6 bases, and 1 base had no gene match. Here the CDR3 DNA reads TGTGCCAGCAGCCGGGGGGCCCAGTACTTC. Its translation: CASSRGAQYF.

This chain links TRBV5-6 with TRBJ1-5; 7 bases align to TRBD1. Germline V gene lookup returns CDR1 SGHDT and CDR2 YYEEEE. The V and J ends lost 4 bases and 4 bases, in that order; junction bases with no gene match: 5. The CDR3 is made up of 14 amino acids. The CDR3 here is CASSVGTENQPQHF. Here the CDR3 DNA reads TGTGCCAGCAGCGTCGGGACAGAAAATCAGCCCCAGCATTTT.

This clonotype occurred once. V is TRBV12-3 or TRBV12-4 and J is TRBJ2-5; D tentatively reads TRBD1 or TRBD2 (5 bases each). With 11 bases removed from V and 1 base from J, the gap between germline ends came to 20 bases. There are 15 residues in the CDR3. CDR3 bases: TGTGCCTGTAGTATGAGGGGTTGGGGCCAAGAGACCCAGTACTTC. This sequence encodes CACSMRGWGQETQYF.

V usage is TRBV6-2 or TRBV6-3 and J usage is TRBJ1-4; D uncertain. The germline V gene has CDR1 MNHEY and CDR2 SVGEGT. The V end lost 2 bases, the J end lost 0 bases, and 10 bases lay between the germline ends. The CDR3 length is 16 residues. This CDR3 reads CASSYDLLTTNEKLFF. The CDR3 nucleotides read TGTGCCAGCAGTTACGACTTACTGACAACTAATGAAAAACTGTTTTTT.

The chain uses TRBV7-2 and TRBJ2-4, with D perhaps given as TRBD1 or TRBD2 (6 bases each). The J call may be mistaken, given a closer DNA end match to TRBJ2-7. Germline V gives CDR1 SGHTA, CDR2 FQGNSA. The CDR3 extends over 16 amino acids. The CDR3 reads CASSLRTGAGVTEQYF. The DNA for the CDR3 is TGTGCCAGCAGCCTTAGGACGGGGGCGGGCGTAACCGAGCAGTACTTC.

The CDR3 DNA reads TGTGCCAGCCACGAAGCGGTAAACATTCAGTACTTC. Translation: CASHEAVNIQYF. The chain uses TRBV18 and TRBJ2-4, with D perhaps TRBD2 (5 bases). The V end was cut by 8 bases, the J end by 6 bases, with 11 bases between. The length of the CDR3 is 12 residues. Germline V gene data show CDR1 as KGHSH and CDR2 as LQKENI.

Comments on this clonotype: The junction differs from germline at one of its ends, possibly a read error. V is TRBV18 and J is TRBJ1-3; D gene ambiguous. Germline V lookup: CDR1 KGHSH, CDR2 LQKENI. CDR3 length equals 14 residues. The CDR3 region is CASSPGRAGDTIYF. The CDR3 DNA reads TGTGCCAGCTCACCGGGCAGAGCTGGAGACACCATATATTTT.

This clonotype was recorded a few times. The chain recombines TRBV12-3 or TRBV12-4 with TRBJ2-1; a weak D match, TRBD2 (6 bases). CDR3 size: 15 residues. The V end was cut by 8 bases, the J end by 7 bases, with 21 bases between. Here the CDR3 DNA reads TGTGCCAGCTTACAGACCGGGACTTATAAAAATGAGCAGTTCTTC. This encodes CASLQTGTYKNEQFF.